This entry concerns a single T cell receptor (beta chain). Its recognized antigen is unknown. The sample holds no much larger clone one base away, and base qualities are not on file. One collaborating source in Seattle enrolled patients during active infection and followed them longitudinally through the course of disease. The collaborating institutions used their own protocols to collect whole blood in K2EDTA tubes. Collaborator samples were shipped for TCRbeta analysis as frozen whole blood, isolated PBMCs, or DNA extracted from either sample type. Based on the germline V gene, the CDR1 and CDR2 sequences are MNHEY and SVGAGI. Its CDR3 holds 13 amino acids, cysteine through phenylalanine. Only CDR3 DNA is held: 39 bases, read in frame from base 1. The junction shows trimming of 5 bases on V and 5 bases on J, and the gene matches do not reach 3 bases of it. This entry is derived from a study of blood T cell repertoires in COVID-19 (dated by TCRdb to about 2020). Background for the entire study: Collaborator samples came from the United States, Italy and Spain and covered acute and convalescent phases of COVID-19. Subjects who had been exposed to COVID-19, were actively infected with it, or had recovered from it provided the deeply sampled blood TCRbeta repertoires that made up the dataset. Where available, HLA class I and class II types were taken from metadata supplied by the sample provider and were not determined by assay-based typing. The prospective study material was composed of cDNA or gDNA derived from T cells, B-cell-depleted T cells, or PBMCs. Samples were obtained from the ongoing ImmuneRACE study (first 160 participants) and from about 1,300 subjects provided by 6 global collaborators. A freely available public database, intended as a resource for researchers studying the immune response to SARS-CoV-2, is where the repertoires were released. Sample metadata almost always included a de-identified subject ID, COVID-19 status, age in years and sex. Study-wide conclusions, independent of this receptor: The amount of clinical and demographic metadata varied by source and participant and was provided uncurated.

The immunoSEQ Assay, a bias-controlled multiplex PCR, was used to amplify TCRbeta CDR3 regions from genomic DNA. The authors' pipeline ran thus. The number of nucleated cells in each sample was estimated by amplification of reference gene primers within the assay. To quantify the absolute abundance of each unique TCRbeta CDR3 rearrangement, sequence reads were collapsed and filtered. For each sample, productive Simpson clonality was calculated by taking the square root of Simpson's diversity index across productive rearrangements. As stored in TCRdb, this immuneACCESS dataset retains in-frame rearrangements with V and J assigned. A fraction of the clones does not appear; measured against another copy, unresolved V genes explain less than half of the discrepancy, and the remainder lacks a known reason. The V and J calls and clone size come from that table; D and trimming were worked out from the DNA. The sample records about 360,000 clones, around nine tenths of which are singletons. Together, the top ten hold about 7.6% of the sample.

The material sequenced was peripheral blood. This TCR was sampled from a woman aged 55-75 years with COVID-19, enrolled during active disease. The chain is assembled from TRBV6-5 and TRBJ2-7, and 10 bases in between align with TRBD1. The sequenced DNA: TGTGCCAGCAGTCGACAGGGGGCTAACGAGCAGTACTTC. Its translation is CASSRQGANEQYF.